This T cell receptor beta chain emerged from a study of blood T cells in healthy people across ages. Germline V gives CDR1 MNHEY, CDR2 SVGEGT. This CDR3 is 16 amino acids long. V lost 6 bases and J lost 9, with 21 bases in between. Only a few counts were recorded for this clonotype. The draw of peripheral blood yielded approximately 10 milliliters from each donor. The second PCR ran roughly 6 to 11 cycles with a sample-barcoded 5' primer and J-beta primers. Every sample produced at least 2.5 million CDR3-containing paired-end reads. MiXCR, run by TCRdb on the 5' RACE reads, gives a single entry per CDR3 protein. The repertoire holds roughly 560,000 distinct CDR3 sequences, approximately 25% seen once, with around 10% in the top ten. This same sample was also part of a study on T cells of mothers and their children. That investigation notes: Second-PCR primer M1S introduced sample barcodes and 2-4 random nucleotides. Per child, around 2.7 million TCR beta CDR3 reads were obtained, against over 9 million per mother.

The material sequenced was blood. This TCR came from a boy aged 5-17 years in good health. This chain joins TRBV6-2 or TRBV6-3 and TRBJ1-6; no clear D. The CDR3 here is CASSHYPDGPSSPLHF. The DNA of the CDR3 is TGTGCCAGCAGCCACTATCCGGACGGCCCGAGTTCACCCCTCCACTTT.